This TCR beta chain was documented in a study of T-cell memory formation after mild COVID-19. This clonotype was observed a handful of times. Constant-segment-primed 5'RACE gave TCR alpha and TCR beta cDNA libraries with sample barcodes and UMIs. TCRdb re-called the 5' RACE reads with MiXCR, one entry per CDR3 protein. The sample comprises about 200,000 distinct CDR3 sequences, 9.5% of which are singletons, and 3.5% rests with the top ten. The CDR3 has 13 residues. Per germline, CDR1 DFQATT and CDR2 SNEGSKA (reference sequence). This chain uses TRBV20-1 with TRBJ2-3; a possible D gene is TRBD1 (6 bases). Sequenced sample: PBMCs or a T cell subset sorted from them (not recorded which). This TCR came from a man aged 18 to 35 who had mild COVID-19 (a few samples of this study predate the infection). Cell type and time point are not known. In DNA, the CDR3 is TGCAGGACGAACTCAGGGGGCACAGATACGCAGTATTTT. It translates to CRTNSGGTDTQYF.